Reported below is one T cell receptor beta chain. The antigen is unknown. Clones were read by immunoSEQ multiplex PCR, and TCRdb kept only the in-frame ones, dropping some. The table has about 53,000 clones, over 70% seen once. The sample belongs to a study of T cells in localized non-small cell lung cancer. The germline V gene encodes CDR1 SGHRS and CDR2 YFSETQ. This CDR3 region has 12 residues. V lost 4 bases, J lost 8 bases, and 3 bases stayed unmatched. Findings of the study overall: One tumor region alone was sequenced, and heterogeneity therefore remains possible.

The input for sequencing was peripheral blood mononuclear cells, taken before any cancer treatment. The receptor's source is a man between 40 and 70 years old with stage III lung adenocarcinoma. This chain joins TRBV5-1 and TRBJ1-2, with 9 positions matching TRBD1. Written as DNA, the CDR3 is TGCGCCAGCAGCGGGACAGGGAACGGCTACACCTTC. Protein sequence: CASSGTGNGYTF. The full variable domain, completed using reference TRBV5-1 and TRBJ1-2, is KAGVTQTPRYLIKTRGQQVTLSCSPISGHRSVSWYQQTPGQGLQFLFEYFSETQRNKGNFPGRFSGRQFSNSRSEMNVSTLELGDSALYLCASSGTGNGYTFGSGTRLTVV.